This section outlines one T cell receptor (beta chain) sequence together with its context. This record comes from a study of T cell responses to AZD1222 COVID-19 vaccine. V was clipped by 4 bases and J by 6 bases; unmatched bases: 17. The germline CDR1 and CDR2 sequences are SGHDT and YYEEEE. CDR3 length: 17 amino acids. Measured with immunoSEQ multiplex PCR; TCRdb has only the in-frame clones, and not every one. The data show 150,000 to 200,000 clones, approximately 94% seen once. This receptor was obtained from an adult in good health. The material was peripheral blood, obtained on day 0 of AZD1222 vaccination. The V call is TRBV5-6, the J call TRBJ2-7, with TRBD1 matching 9 bases. The CDR3 DNA sequence: TGTGCCAGCAGCGGATCTCTACAAGGGACAGGGTATGTCGAGCAGTACTTC. This encodes CASSGSLQGTGYVEQYF.